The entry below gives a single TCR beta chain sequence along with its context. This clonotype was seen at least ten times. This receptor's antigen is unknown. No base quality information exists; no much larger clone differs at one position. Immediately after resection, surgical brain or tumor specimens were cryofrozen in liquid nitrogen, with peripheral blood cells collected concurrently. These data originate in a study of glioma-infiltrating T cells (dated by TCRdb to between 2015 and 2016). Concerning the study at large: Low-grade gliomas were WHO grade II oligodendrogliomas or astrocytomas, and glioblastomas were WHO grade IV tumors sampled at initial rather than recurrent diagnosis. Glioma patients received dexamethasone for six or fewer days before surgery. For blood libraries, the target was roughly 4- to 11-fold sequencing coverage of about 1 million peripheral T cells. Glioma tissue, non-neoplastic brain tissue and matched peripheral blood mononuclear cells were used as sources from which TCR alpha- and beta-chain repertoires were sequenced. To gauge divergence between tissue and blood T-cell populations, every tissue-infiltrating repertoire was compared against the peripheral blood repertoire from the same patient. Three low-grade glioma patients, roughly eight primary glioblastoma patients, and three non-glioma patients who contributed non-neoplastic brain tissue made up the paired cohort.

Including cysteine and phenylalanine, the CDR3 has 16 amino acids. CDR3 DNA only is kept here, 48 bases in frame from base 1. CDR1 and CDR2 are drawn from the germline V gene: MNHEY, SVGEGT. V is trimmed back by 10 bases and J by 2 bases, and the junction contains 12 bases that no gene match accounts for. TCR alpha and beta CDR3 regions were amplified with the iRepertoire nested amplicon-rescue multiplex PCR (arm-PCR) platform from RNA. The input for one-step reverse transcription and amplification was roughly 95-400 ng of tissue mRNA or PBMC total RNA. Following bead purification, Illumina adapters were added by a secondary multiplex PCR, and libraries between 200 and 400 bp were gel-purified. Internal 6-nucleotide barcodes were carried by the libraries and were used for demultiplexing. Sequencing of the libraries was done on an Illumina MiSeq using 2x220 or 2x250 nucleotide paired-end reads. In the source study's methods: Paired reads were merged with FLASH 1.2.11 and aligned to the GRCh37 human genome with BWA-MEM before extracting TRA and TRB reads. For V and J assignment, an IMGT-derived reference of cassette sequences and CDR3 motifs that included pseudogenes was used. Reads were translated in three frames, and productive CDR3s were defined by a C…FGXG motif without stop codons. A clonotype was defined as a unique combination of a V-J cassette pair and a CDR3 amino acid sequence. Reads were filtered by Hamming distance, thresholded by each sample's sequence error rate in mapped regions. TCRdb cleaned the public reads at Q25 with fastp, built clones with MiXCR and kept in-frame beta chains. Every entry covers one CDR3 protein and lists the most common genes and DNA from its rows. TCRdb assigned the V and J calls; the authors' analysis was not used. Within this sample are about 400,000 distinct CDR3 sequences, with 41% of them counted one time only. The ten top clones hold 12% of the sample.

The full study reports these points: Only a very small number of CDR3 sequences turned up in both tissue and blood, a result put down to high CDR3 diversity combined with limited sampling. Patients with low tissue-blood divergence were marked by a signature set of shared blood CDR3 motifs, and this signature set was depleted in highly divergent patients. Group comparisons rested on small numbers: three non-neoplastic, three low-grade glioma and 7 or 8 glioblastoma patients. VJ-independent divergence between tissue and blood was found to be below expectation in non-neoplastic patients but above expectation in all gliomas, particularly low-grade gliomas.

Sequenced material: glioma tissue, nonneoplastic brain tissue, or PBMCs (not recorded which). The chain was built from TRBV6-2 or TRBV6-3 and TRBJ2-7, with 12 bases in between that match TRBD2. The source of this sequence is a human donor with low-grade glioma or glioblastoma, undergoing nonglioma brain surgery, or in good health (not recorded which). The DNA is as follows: TGTGCCACCAGAGGACTAGCGGGACAGAGCCCCTACGAGCAGTACTTC. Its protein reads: CATRGLAGQSPYEQYF.